This TCR beta chain was captured in a study of T cells after yellow fever vaccination. Whole-study findings and limits: Clonotypes found in both CD4 and CD8 compartments made up a small share. A secondary response was less intense yet reached its peak sooner, at day 5 versus 15. After the booster, about 95% of CD4 and 88% of CD8 primary-response clones were re-detected.

Trimming shortened V by 1 base and J by 0 bases, and 9 bases separated the two germline ends. The CDR3 sequence is 15 residues long. Germline CDR1 MGHRA, CDR2 YSYEKL. Making TCR cDNA involved 5'RACE template switching, which added UMIs and a universal primer site. TCRdb reprocessed the 5' RACE reads via MiXCR and lists one record per CDR3 protein. Of 250,000 to 350,000 distinct CDR3 sequences in the sample, 7.5% to 9.5% are singletons; the top ten hold approximately 3.5%. A word on this clonotype: Its antigen is not known.

Sequencing used CD4+ T cells sorted from PBMCs, obtained 5 days after the yellow fever booster vaccination. V usage is TRBV4-1 and J usage is TRBJ2-5, with D possibly being TRBD1 (5 bases). The source is a man aged 18 to 29 who received the YFV17D yellow fever vaccine. The CDR3 loop is CASSQVGLNQETQYF. CDR3 bases: TGCGCCAGCAGCCAAGTGGGGCTTAACCAAGAGACCCAGTACTTC.